What follows are 8 T cell receptor beta chains derived from one specimen sequenced in a study of kidney transplant recipient with SARS-CoV-2 infection. One entry per CDR3 protein results from TCRdb running MiXCR on the reads. The repertoire holds 200,000 to 300,000 distinct CDR3 sequences, with 25% to 30% as singletons. This sample comprised a blood sample, obtained at baseline and on day 111 from a kidney transplant recipient. The receptors were gathered from a young adult male patient who had COVID-19 and was a kidney transplant recipient. Some T cells may trace back to the graft donor.

Points on this clonotype: Only one base separates this from a far larger clonotype, so it likely reflects a read error. This chain connects TRBV5-6 to TRBJ2-4; no reliable D call. The germline gives CDR1 SGHDT, CDR2 YYEEEE. The CDR3 runs to 15 residues. Written as DNA, the CDR3 is TGTGCCAGCAGCTTGGGACACGGACCTGGATACGAGCAGTGCTTC. This gives the protein CASSLGHGPGYEQCF.

A remark on this clonotype: A clone one base away is much larger, so this may be a read error. The V call is TRBV19, the J call TRBJ1-1; maybe TRBD1 (5 bases). CDR3 size: 17 residues. V gave up 7 bases and J gave up 3 bases, with 24 bases separating them. CDR1 is LNHDA and CDR2 is SQIVND in the germline V gene (reference sequence). The CDR3 region has the DNA TGTGCCAGTAACGACCCGGGACGACAGCGAGGGTACACTGAAGCTTTCTTT. It translates to CASNDPGRQRGYTEAFF.

Ten or more counts support this clonotype. The chain recombines TRBV8-2 with TRBJ1-2. TRBV8-2 is recorded as a pseudogene. The CDR3 covers 16 residues. CDR3 coding DNA: TGTGGCAGTGAGCTTTTTGATAGCCGAAAGACCTATGGCTACACCTTC. Its translation: CGSELFDSRKTYGYTF.

The sample holds many counts of this clonotype. The rearrangement joins TRBV6-5 to TRBJ2-1, with TRBD2 as a possible D gene (6 bases). Germline V gene lookup returns CDR1 MNHEY and CDR2 SVGAGI. The CDR3 extends over 17 amino acids. V shed 5 bases and J shed 4 bases, with 21 bases lying between them. The CDR3 region is CASSETAVGSGYNEQFF. In DNA form, the CDR3 reads TGTGCCAGCAGTGAAACGGCGGTCGGGAGCGGGTACAATGAGCAGTTCTTC.

This clonotype came up many times. In DNA, the CDR3 is TGTGCCAGCAGCCACTGTTTCACCCTTCGAAAGACCTATGGCTACACCTTC. Residues: CASSHCFTLRKTYGYTF. V gene TRBV3-1 combines with J gene TRBJ1-2; D ambiguous. CDR3 length: 17 residues. Germline V gene data show CDR1 as LGHDT and CDR2 as YNNKEL (reference sequence). The V gene lost 3 bases and the J gene lost 4 bases, with 21 bases spanning the gap.

This clonotype was seen at least ten times. The V gene is TRBV11-2, the J gene TRBJ1-2; D is ambiguous. Trimming took 3 bases from V and 7 from J, leaving 12 bases between them. This CDR3 has 13 residues. The germline gives CDR1 SGHAT, CDR2 FQNNGV. Here the CDR3 DNA reads TGTGCCAGCAGCTTGTCGGGATTGGGTGGCTACACCTTC. Translated, it gives CASSLSGLGGYTF. Full variable domain (remainder filled in from reference TRBV11-2 and TRBJ1-2): EAGVAQSPRYKIIEKRQSVAFWCNPISGHATLYWYQQILGQGPKLLIQFQNNGVVDDSQLPKDRFSAERLKGVDSTLKIQPAKLEDSAVYLCASSLSGLGGYTFGSGTRLTVV.

In its sample, this clonotype was seen many times. The chain employs TRBV5-3 and TRBJ1-2; no clear D. Being an ORF, TRBV5-3 has a function that is uncertain. This CDR3 spans 16 amino acids. The V end lost 6 bases, the J end lost 4 bases, and 22 bases lay between the germline ends. The DNA for the CDR3 is TGTGCCAGAATTGCTAAAGTGGTGAGAAAGACCTATGGCTACACCTTC. Its protein product is CARIAKVVRKTYGYTF.

This clonotype was counted at least ten times. V and J are TRBV11-1 and TRBJ2-4, with D tentatively TRBD1 (7 bases). The CDR3 loop spans 12 amino acids. Germline CDR1 SGHAT, CDR2 FQDESV (reference sequence). V was shortened by 4 bases and J by 15 bases, with 16 bases between the two germline ends. The CDR3 loop is CASSSQGGGLYF. The CDR3 DNA reads TGTGCCAGCAGCTCGCAGGGGGGCGGCCTGTACTTC. Drawing the rest from reference TRBV11-1 and TRBJ2-4, the complete variable domain is EAEVAQSPRYKITEKSQAVAFWCDPISGHATLYWYRQILGQGPELLVQFQDESVVDDSQLPKDRFSAERLKGVDSTLKIQPAELGDSAMYLCASSSQGGGLYFGAGTRLSVL.